The 17 T cell receptor beta chains below were found in one sample sequenced in a study of T cells in Graves' hyperthyroidism and ophthalmopathy. The CDR3 regions of TCR beta were amplified from RNA transcripts. During a first-round RT-PCR of the TCR CDR3, the HTBI primer set was used. A single record per CDR3 protein comes from TCRdb applying MiXCR to the multiplex PCR reads. Of about 35,000 distinct CDR3 sequences in the sample, about 50% were seen once. The sequenced sample consisted of blood. These receptors all stem from a woman aged 50 to 60 with Graves' hyperthyroidism that later progressed to Graves' ophthalmopathy.

The rearrangement joins TRBV7-3 to TRBJ1-4, with D uncertain. The germline CDR1 and CDR2 sequences are SGHTA and FQGTGA. V lost 5 bases, J lost 10 bases, and 5 bases lay in between. The CDR3 sequence is 10 residues long. The CDR3 reads CASSPGKLFF. The CDR3 DNA is TGTGCCAGCAGCCCTGGAAAACTGTTTTTT.

The chain recombines TRBV2 with TRBJ1-2; D remains ambiguous. This CDR3 is 10 amino acids long. V dropped 7 bases and J dropped 8 bases, with 8 bases sitting between them. CDR1 SNHLY and CDR2 FYNNEI come from the germline V gene. The CDR3 spells CASKLLGYTF. The DNA of the CDR3 is TGTGCCAGCAAATTGTTAGGCTACACCTTC.

This clonotype was detected ten times or more. The rearrangement joins TRBV2 to TRBJ2-1; 11 positions agree with TRBD2. V was clipped by 6 bases and J by 4 bases; unmatched bases: 20. Per germline, CDR1 SNHLY and CDR2 FYNNEI. The CDR3 totals 20 residues. The CDR3 region has the DNA TGTGCCAGCAGAAGCCGGGTGGGGGCCCTAGCGGGAGGATATTACAATGAGCAGTTCTTC. It encodes CASRSRVGALAGGYYNEQFF. Full variable domain (outside the CDR3, taken from reference TRBV2 and TRBJ2-1): EPEVTQTPSHQVTQMGQEVILRCVPISNHLYFYWYRQILGQKVEFLVSFYNNEISEKSEIFDDQFSVERPDGSNFTLKIRSTKLEDSAMYFCASRSRVGALAGGYYNEQFFGPGTRLTVL.

This clonotype is medium-sized in the sample. J is TRBJ2-3 and V is TRBV7-8; the match to TRBD2 covers 13 bases. The J segment lost 7 bases and the V segment lost 4 bases, leaving 5 bases of the junction unmatched. Germline-derived CDR1 and CDR2 are SGHVS and FQNEAQ. The CDR3 is made up of 15 amino acids. The CDR3 loop is CASSSRTSGGNTQYF. Written as DNA, the CDR3 is TGTGCCAGCAGCTCTCGGACTAGCGGGGGCAATACGCAGTATTTT.

In this sample, this clonotype turned up once. Relative to the germline gene, one junction end is altered; a read error may explain this. The V gene is TRBV12-3 or TRBV12-4, the J gene TRBJ2-7; tentatively, D is TRBD1 (6 bases). The length of the CDR3 is 14 residues. In nucleotides, the CDR3 is TGTGCCTGCAGTTTAGGCGAAGAACTCGGGACACCCCGCTTC. This codes for CACSLGEELGTPRF.

The genes are TRBV20-1 and TRBJ2-5, with D possibly being TRBD2 (5 bases). Germline values: CDR1 DFQATT, CDR2 SNEGSKA (reference sequence). The CDR3 covers 11 residues. V lost 6 bases to trimming and J lost 0 bases, with 5 bases between them. This chain's CDR3 is CSADYQETQYF. The CDR3 region has the DNA TGCAGTGCGGACTACCAAGAGACCCAGTACTTC.

This clonotype was detected many times. The gene calls are TRBV11-2 and TRBJ2-7; D is perhaps TRBD2 (5 bases). The CDR3 runs to 14 residues. Germline V gene lookup returns CDR1 SGHAT and CDR2 FQNNGV. Trimming removed 1 base from V and 6 bases from J, with 13 bases in between. The DNA for the CDR3 is TGTGCCAGCAGCTTAGGCTGGACTCCAAGCGAGCAGTACTTC. Residues: CASSLGWTPSEQYF.

This clonotype has ten or more counts. The chain is built from TRBV2 and TRBJ2-3, with 12 bases aligning to TRBD2. There are 17 residues in the CDR3. Germline V gene data show CDR1 as SNHLY and CDR2 as FYNNEI. V lost 0 bases, J lost 3 bases, and 4 bases stayed unmatched. The CDR3 sequence is CASSEAGLAGLTDTQYF. CDR3 coding DNA: TGTGCCAGCAGTGAAGCCGGACTAGCGGGACTAACAGATACGCAGTATTTT. The whole variable domain, remainder taken from reference TRBV2 and TRBJ2-3, is EPEVTQTPSHQVTQMGQEVILRCVPISNHLYFYWYRQILGQKVEFLVSFYNNEISEKSEIFDDQFSVERPDGSNFTLKIRSTKLEDSAMYFCASSEAGLAGLTDTQYFGPGTRLTVL.

This clonotype was seen only once. This chain links TRBV20-1 with TRBJ2-5; D might be TRBD2 (6 bases). The CDR3 totals 13 residues. CDR1 is DFQATT, CDR2 SNEGSKA, per germline (reference sequence). The germline V and J ends were trimmed by 2 bases and 9 bases, with 16 bases remaining between them. CDR3 nucleotides: TGCAGTGCTAGAAGTGGGGGGAATCAGCCCCAGTACTTC. As protein: CSARSGGNQPQYF.

V and J are TRBV7-3 and TRBJ1-5; 8 bases fit TRBD1. There are 16 residues in the CDR3. After removal of 6 bases from V and 2 bases from J, the junction contained 9 bases not matched to a gene. CDR1 and CDR2 from the germline V gene are SGHTA and FQGTGA. The CDR3 is CASRETGATGNQPQHF. CDR3 sequence (DNA): TGTGCCAGCAGAGAGACAGGGGCTACGGGCAATCAGCCCCAGCATTTT.

This clonotype was counted a single time. This chain uses TRBV7-3 with TRBJ2-3; 9 nucleotides align to TRBD2. CDR1 is SGHTA, CDR2 FQGTGA, per germline. This CDR3 region has 14 residues. V gave up 9 bases and J gave up 1 base; unmatched junction bases: 5. The CDR3 DNA reads as TGTGCCAGTAGCGGGAGCGGGGGCACAGATACGCAGTATTTT. The encoded protein is CASSGSGGTDTQYF.

At least ten counts were recorded for this clonotype. The CDR3 sequence: CASSLSRVQHEQYF. In nucleotides, the CDR3 is TGCGCCAGCAGCTTGTCTAGGGTCCAACACGAGCAGTACTTC. The chain has TRBV5-1 and TRBJ2-7, with D unresolved. Trimming took off 1 base at V and 5 bases at J, with 13 bases between the two ends. The CDR3 extends over 14 amino acids. CDR1 is SGHRS, CDR2 YFSETQ, per germline.

The chain links TRBV7-3 to TRBJ2-1; a possible D gene is TRBD1 (7 bases). Germline CDR1 SGHTA, CDR2 FQGTGA. The V gene lost 3 bases and the J gene lost 5 bases, with 11 bases spanning the gap. The CDR3 is made up of 14 amino acids. CDR3 loop: CASSFQGGNNEQFF. In nucleotides, the CDR3 is TGTGCCAGCAGCTTCCAGGGGGGCAACAATGAGCAGTTCTTC.

Note on this clonotype: A junction boundary mismatches the germline segment, possibly from a read error. V and J are TRBV7-9 and TRBJ1-1; D gene unclear. The CDR3 sequence is 19 residues long. Germline values: CDR1 SEHNR, CDR2 FQNEAQ (reference sequence). The CDR3 spells CAGSLVNRLTTQANTEAFF. DNA of the CDR3: TGTGCCGGCAGCTTAGTTAATAGGTTGACTACGCAGGCGAACACTGAAGCTTTCTTT.

This sequence joins TRBV5-1 and TRBJ2-1; 8 nucleotides agree with TRBD2. The CDR3 consists of 14 residues. Germline CDR1 is SGHRS and CDR2 is YFSETQ. The V gene end was trimmed by 4 bases and the J gene end by 2 bases; junction bases not matched to a gene: 2. Written as DNA, the CDR3 is TGCGCCAGCAGCCCGGGACTAGCCTACAATGAGCAGTTCTTC. Translated, it gives CASSPGLAYNEQFF.

On this clonotype itself: The conserved final phenylalanine or tryptophan is absent from the CDR3, which likely points to a read error. The chain carries TRBV11-2 and TRBJ2-6; the match to TRBD2 covers 12 bases. There are 16 residues in the CDR3. With V trimmed by 6 bases and J by 2 bases, 2 bases remained unmatched. Germline V gene sequence: CDR1 SGHAT, CDR2 FQNNGV. The CDR3 loop is CASRTSGSTGANVLTD. CDR3 nucleotide sequence: TGTGCCAGCAGGACTAGCGGGAGTACTGGGGCCAACGTCCTGACTGAC.

By frequency in the sample, this clonotype is medium-sized (0.01 to 0.1%). This chain links TRBV19 with TRBJ2-3; 12 positions match TRBD2. CDR3 length: 15 amino acids. V was pared by 6 bases and J by 11 bases, with 12 bases of the junction left unmatched. CDR1 is LNHDA and CDR2 is SQIVND in the germline V gene (reference sequence). The CDR3 region is CASSPGTSGLLGQYF. The CDR3 nucleotides read TGTGCCAGTAGCCCAGGGACTAGCGGGCTCCTCGGGCAGTATTTT.